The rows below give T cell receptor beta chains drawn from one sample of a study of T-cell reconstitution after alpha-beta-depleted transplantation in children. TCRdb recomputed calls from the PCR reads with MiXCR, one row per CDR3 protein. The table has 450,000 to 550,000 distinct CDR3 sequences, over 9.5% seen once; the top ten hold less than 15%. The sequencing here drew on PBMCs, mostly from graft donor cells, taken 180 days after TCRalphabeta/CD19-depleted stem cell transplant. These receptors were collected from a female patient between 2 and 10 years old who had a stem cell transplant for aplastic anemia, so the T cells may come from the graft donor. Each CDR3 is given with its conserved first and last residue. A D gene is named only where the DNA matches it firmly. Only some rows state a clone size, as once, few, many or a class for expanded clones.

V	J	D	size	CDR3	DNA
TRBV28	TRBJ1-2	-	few	CASSRVNYGYTF	TGTGCCAGCAGTAGGGTTAACTATGGCTACACCTTC
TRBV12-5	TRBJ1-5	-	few	CASGLDYSGQPQHF	TGTGCTAGTGGTTTGGACTACTCGGGGCAGCCCCAGCATTTT
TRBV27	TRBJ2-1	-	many	CASSLGVSSYNEQFF	TGTGCCAGCAGTTTAGGGGTGAGCTCCTACAATGAGCAGTTCTTC
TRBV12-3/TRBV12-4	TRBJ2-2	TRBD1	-	CASSWDSSNTGELFF	TGTGCCAGCAGTTGGGACAGTTCGAACACCGGGGAGCTGTTTTTT
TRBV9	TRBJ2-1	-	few	CASSASTSPGLRVPNEQFF	TGTGCCAGCAGCGCCTCAACCTCACCGGGACTCCGAGTCCCCAATGAGCAGTTCTTC
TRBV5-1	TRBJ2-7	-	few	CASSLSLDEQYF	TGCGCCAGCAGCCTCAGTCTCGACGAGCAGTACTTC
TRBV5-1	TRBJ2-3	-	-	CASSFYGSDTDTQYF	TGCGCCAGCAGCTTTTACGGGAGCGACACAGATACGCAGTATTTT
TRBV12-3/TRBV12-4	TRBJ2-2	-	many	CASSFPPITGELFF	TGTGCCAGCAGTTTCCCTCCCATCACCGGGGAGCTGTTTTTT
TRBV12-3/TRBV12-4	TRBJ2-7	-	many	CASSFTGPSYEQYF	TGTGCCAGCAGTTTTACCGGGCCCTCCTACGAGCAGTACTTC
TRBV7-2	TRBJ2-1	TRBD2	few	CASSDPGLAFDEQFF	TGTGCCAGCAGCGACCCGGGACTAGCGTTCGATGAGCAGTTCTTC
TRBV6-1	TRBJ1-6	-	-	CASRKKQGFTPLHF	TGTGCCAGCAGAAAAAAACAGGGATTTACACCCCTCCACTTT
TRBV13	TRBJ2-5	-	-	CASSLTDRKETQYF	TGTGCCAGCAGCTTGACAGATAGGAAAGAGACCCAGTACTTC
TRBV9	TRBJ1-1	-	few	CASSIRAENTEAFF	TGTGCCAGCAGCATTCGGGCCGAAAACACTGAAGCTTTCTTT
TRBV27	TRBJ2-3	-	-	CASSFAGFGTDTQYF	TGTGCCAGCAGTTTTGCAGGGTTTGGCACAGATACGCAGTATTTT
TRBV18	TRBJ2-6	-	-	CASKEGRSSGANVLTF	TGTGCCAGTAAAGAGGGACGGAGCTCTGGGGCCAACGTCCTGACTTTC
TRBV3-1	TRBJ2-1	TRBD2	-	CASSPRVAGGNEQFF	TGTGCCAGCAGCCCGCGGGTAGCGGGAGGCAATGAGCAGTTCTTC
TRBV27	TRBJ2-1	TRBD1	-	CASSLTGDPYNEQFF	TGTGCCAGCAGTTTAACAGGGGACCCCTACAATGAGCAGTTCTTC
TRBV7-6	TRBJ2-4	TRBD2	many	CASSLGLAGAYGNIQYF	TGTGCCAGCAGCTTGGGACTAGCGGGAGCTTACGGAAACATTCAGTACTTC
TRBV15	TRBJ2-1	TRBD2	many	CATSRLTGLAGYYNEQFF	TGTGCCACCAGCAGACTGACGGGTCTAGCGGGTTACTACAATGAGCAGTTCTTC
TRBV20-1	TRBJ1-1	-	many	CSARAGVGGVNTEAFF	TGCAGTGCTAGAGCTGGTGTGGGTGGCGTGAACACTGAAGCTTTCTTT
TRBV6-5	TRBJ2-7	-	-	CASSMTADSSYEQYF	TGTGCCAGCAGTATGACAGCAGATAGCTCCTACGAGCAGTACTTC
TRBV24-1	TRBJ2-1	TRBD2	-	CATSRTSGSYNEQFF	TGTGCCACCAGTAGAACTAGCGGATCCTACAATGAGCAGTTCTTC